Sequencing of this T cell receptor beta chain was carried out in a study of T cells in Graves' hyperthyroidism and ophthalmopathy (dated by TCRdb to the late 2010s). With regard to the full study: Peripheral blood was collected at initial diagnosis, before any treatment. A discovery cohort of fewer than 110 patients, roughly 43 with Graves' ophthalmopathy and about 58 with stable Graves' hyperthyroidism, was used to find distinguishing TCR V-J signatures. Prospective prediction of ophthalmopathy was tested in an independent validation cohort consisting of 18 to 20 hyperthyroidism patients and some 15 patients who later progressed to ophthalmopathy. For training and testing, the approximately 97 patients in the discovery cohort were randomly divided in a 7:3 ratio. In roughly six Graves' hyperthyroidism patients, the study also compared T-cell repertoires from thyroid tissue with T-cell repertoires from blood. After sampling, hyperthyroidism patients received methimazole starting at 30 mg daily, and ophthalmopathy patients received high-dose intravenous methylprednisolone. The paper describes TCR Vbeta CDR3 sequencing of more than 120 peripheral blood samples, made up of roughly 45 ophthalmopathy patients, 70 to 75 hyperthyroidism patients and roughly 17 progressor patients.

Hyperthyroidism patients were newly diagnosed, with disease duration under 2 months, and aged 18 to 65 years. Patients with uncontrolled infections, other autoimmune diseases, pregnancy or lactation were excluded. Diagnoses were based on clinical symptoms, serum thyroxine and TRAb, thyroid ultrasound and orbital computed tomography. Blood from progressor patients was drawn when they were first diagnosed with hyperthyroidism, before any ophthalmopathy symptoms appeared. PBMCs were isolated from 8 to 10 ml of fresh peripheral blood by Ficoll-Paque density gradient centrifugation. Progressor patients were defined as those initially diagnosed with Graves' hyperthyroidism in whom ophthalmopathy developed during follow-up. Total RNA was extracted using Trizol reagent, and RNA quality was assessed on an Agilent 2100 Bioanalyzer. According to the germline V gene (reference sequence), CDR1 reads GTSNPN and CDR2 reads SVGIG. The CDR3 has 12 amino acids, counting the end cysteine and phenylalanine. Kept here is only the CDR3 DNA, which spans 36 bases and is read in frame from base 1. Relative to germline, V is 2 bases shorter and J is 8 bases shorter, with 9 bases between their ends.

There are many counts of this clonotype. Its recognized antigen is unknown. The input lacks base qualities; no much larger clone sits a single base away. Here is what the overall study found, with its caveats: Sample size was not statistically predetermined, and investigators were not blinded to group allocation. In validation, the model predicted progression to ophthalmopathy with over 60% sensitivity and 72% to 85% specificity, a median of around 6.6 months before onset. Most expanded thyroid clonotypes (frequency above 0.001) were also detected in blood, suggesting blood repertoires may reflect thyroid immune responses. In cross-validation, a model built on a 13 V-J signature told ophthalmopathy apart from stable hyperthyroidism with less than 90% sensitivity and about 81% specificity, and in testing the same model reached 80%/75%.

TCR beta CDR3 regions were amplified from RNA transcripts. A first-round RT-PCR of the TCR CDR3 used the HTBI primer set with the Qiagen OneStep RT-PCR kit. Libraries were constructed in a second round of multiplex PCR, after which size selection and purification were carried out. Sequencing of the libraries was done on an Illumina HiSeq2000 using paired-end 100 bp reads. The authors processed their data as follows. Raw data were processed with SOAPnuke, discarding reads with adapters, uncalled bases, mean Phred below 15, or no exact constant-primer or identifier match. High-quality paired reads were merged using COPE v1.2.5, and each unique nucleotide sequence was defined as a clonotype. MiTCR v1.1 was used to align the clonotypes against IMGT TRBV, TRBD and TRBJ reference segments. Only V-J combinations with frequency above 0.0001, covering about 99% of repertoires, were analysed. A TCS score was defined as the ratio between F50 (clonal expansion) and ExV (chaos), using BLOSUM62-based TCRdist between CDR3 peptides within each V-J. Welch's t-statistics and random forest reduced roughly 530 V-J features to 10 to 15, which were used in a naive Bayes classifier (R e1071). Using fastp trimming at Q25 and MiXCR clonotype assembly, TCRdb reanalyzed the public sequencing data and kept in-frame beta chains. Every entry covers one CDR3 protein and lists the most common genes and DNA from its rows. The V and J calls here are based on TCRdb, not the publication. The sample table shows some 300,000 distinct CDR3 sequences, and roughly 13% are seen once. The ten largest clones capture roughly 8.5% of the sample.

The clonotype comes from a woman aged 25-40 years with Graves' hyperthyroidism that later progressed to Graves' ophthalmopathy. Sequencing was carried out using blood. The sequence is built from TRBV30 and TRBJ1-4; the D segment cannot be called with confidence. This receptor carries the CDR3 CAWSRTGEKLFF. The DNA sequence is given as TGTGCCTGGAGTAGGACGGGAGAAAAACTGTTTTTT.